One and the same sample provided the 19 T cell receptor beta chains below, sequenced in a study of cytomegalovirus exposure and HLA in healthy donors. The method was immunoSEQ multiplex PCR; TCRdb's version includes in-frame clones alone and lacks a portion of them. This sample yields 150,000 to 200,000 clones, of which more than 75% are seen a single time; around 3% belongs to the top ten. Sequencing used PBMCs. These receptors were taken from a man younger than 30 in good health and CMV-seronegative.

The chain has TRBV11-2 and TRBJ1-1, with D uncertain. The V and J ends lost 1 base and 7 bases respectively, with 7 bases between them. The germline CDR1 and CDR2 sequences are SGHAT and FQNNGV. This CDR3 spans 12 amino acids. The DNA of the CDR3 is TGTGCCAGCAGCTTAGTCCGGGGTGAAGCTTTCTTT. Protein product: CASSLVRGEAFF.

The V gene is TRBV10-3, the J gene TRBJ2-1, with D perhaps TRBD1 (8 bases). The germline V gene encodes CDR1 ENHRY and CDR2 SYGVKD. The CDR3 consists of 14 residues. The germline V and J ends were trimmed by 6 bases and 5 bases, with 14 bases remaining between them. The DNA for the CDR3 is TGTGCCATCAGCGTACAGGGGGGGGACAATGAGCAGTTCTTC. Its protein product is CAISVQGGDNEQFF.

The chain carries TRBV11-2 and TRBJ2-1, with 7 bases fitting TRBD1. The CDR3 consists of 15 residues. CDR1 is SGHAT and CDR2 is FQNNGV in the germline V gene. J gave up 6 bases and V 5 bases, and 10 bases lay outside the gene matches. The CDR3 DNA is TGTGCCAGCAGCCCTGGACAGGTAAGAGGCAATGAGCAGTTCTTC. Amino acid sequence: CASSPGQVRGNEQFF.

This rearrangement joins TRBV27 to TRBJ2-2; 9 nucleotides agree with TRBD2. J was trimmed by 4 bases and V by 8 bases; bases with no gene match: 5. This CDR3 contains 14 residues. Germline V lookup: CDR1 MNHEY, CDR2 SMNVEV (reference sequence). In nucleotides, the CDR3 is TGTGCCAGCGCTAGGCGGGAGGGCACCGGGGAGCTGTTTTTT. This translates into CASARREGTGELFF.

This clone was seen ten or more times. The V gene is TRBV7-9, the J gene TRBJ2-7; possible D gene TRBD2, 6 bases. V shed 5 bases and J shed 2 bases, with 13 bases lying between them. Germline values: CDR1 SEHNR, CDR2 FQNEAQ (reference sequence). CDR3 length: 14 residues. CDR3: CASSPGDRPYEQYV. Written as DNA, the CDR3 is TGTGCCAGCAGCCCGGGGGACCGACCCTACGAGCAGTACGTC.

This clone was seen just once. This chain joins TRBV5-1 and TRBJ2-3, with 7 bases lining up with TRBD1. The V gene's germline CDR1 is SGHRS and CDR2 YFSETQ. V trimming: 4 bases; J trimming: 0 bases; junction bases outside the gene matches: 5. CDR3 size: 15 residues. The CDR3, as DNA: TGCGCCAGCAGCAGGGGACAGACTAGCACAGATACGCAGTATTTT. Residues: CASSRGQTSTDTQYF.

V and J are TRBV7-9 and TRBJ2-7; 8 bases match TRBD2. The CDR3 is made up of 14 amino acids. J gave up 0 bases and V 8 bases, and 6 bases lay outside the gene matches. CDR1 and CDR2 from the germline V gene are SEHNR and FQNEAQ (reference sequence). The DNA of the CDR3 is TGTGCCAGCCGATTAGCGGGGAGCTCCTACGAGCAGTACTTC. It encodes CASRLAGSSYEQYF.

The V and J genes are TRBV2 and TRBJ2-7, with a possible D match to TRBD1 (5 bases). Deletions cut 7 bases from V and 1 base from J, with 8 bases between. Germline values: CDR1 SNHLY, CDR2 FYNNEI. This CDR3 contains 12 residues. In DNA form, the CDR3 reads TGTGCCAGCAAACAGGAATCCTACGAGCAGTACGTC. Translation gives CASKQESYEQYV.

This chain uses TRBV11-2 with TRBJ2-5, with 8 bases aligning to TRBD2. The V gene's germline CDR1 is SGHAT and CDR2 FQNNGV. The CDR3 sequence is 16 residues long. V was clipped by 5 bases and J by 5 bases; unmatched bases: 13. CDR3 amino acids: CASSPSPPSSGETQYF. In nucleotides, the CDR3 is TGTGCCAGCAGCCCCTCGCCCCCCTCTAGCGGGGAGACCCAGTACTTC.

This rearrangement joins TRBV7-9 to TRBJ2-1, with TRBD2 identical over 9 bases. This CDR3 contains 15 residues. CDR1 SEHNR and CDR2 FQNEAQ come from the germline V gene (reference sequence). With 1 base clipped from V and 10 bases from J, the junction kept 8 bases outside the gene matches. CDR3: CASSLGGGTSMEQFF. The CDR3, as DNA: TGTGCCAGCAGCTTAGGAGGGGGGACTAGCATGGAGCAGTTCTTC.

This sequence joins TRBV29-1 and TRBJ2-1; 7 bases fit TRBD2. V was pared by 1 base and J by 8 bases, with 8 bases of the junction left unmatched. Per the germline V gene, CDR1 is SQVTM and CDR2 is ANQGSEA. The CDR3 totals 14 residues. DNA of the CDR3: TGCAGCGTTGAAGGGAGCGGGACGCTGGATGAGCAGTTCTTC. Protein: CSVEGSGTLDEQFF.

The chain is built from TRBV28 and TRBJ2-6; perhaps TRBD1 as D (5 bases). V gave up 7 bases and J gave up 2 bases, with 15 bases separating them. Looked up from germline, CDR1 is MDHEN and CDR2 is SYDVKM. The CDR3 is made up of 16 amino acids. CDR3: CASMGRGRTGANVLTF. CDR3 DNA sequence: TGTGCCAGCATGGGTAGGGGAAGAACTGGGGCCAACGTCCTGACTTTC.

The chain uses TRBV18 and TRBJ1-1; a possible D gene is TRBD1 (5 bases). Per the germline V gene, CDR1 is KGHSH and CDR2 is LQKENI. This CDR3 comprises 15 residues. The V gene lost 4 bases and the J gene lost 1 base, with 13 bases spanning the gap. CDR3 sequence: CASSQTIQENTEAFF. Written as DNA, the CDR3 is TGTGCCAGCTCACAGACAATACAGGAGAACACTGAAGCTTTCTTT.

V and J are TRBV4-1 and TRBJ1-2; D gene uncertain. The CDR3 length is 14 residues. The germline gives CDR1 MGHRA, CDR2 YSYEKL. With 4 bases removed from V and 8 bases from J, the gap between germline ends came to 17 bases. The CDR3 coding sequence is TGCGCCAGCAGCCCTCTATTGCCCGGGGTAGGCTACACCTTC. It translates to CASSPLLPGVGYTF.

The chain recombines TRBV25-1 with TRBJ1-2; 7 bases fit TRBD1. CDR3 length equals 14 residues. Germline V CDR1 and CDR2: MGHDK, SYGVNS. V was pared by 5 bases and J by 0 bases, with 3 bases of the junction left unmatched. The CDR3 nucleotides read TGTGCCAGCAGTCACAGGGGAGCTAACTATGGCTACACCTTC. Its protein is CASSHRGANYGYTF.

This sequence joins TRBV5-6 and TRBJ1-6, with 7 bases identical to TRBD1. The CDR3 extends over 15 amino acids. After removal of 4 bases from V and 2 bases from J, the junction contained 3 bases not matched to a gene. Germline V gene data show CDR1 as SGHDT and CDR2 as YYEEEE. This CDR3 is CASSRQGPYNSPLHF. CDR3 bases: TGTGCCAGCAGCAGACAGGGCCCCTATAATTCACCCCTCCACTTT.

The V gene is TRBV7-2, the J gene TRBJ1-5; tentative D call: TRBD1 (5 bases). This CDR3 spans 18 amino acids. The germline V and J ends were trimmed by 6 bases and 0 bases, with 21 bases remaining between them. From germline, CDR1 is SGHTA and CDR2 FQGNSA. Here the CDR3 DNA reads TGTGCCAGCAGTTACAATGCAGGAGGGACTTATAGCAATCAGCCCCAGCATTTT. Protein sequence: CASSYNAGGTYSNQPQHF.

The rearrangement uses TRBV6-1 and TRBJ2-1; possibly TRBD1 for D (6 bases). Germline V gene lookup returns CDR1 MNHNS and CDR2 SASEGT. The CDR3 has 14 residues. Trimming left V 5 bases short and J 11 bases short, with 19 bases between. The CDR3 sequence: CASSPRGSGTKQFF. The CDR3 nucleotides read TGTGCCAGCAGTCCCCGAGGCTCCGGGACAAAGCAGTTCTTC.

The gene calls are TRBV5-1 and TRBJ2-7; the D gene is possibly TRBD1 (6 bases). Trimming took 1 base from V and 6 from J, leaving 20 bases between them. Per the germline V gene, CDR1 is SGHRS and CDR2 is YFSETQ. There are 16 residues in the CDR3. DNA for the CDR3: TGCGCCAGCAGCTTGTTAGCAGGGGAACAATTCGCCGAGCAGTACGTC. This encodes CASSLLAGEQFAEQYV.